This TCR beta chain was identified during a study of circulating CD8 cells and anti-PD-1 response in melanoma. Study as a whole: Anti-PD-1 was first-line therapy for about 50% of the 13 patients.

TCR libraries were prepared from around 15 ng of total RNA with the QIAseq Immune Repertoire TCR panel. TCRdb re-called the reads through MiXCR, storing one row per CDR3 protein. Among 600 to 950 distinct CDR3 sequences listed, more than 10% were seen once. Live CD3+CD8+TCRalphabeta+ cells were sorted into four subsets by PD-1 and/or TIGIT. This CDR3 has 15 residues. Germline V gives CDR1 MNHEY, CDR2 SMNVEV (reference sequence). With 6 bases clipped from V and 3 bases from J, the junction kept 11 bases outside the gene matches. By frequency in the sample, this clonotype is medium-sized. As yet, its antigen is unknown. Findings of the study overall: Diversity ranked highest in DNEG and lowest in TIGIT subsets. Previously treated and treatment-naive patients were pooled together. Under 7.5% of TRB clonotypes were shared between subsets at M1.

The TCR comes from a human donor with melanoma. Sequencing used CD8+ T cells from PBMCs, obtained at baseline or after one month of anti-PD-1 therapy (not recorded which). This chain connects TRBV27 to TRBJ2-7, with 7 bases identical to TRBD2. CDR3: CASSPAGDGYYEQYF. The CDR3 nucleotides are TGTGCCAGCAGCCCTGCGGGGGACGGGTACTACGAGCAGTACTTC.